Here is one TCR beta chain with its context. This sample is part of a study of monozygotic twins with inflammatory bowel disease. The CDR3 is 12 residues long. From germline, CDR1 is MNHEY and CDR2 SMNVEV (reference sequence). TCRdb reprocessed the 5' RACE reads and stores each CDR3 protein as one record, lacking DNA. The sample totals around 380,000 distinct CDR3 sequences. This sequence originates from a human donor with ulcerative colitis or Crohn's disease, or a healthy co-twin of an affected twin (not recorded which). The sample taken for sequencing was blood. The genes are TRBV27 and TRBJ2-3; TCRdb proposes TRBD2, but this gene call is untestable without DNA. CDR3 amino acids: CASWRDTDTQYF.